These 2 T cell receptor beta chains were sequenced from one sample in a study of T cells expressing NK-cell markers. TCRdb reprocessed the 5' RACE reads, with one entry per CDR3 protein and no DNA. The sample includes 150,000 to 180,000 distinct CDR3 sequences. Sequencing input: blood T cells: a sorted CD56 or NKG2C T cell subset, CD4+ or CD8+ T cells, or bulk PBMC T cells (not recorded which). These TCRs come from a woman in her fifties or sixties in good health.

The gene calls are TRBV5-6 and TRBJ1-1. CDR1 and CDR2 from the germline V gene are SGHDT and YYEEEE. The CDR3 consists of 14 residues. The CDR3 loop reads CASSSGLLNTEAFF.

CDR3 residues: CASSWDNQETQYF. The chain carries TRBV7-9 and TRBJ2-5; the D call of TRBD1 rests on TCRdb alone, since no DNA is present to check it. Germline-derived CDR1 and CDR2 are SEHNR and FQNEAQ (reference sequence). The CDR3 is 13 amino acids.